This record covers a single T cell receptor beta chain. No cognate antigen has been identified for it. Each CD8+ T cell subset was flow-sorted in triplicate, with approximately 300,000 cells per subset placed directly into RLT lysis buffer. Naive CD8+ T cells were defined stringently as CD45RO-CCR7+CD27+CD95- to exclude memory contaminants. Using standard density gradient centrifugation, peripheral blood mononuclear cells were isolated from buffy coats. Naive CXCR3-negative and CXCR3-positive CD8+ T cells were flow-sorted using a FACSAria III. Total RNA was extracted from sorted cells using an RNeasy Mini Kit. This record comes from a study of CXCR3-negative and CXCR3-positive naive CD8 T cells (dated by TCRdb to between 2018 and 2021). Study-level background: In total, about 150 million TRB reads were obtained, or roughly 1.5 +/- 0.3 million reads per library. The diversity and physicochemical repertoire analyses included more than ten donors pooled from two independent experiments. The TRBV-TRBJ cluster analysis covered naive subsets from about 5 donors and memory cells from 3 donors.

From its cysteine to its phenylalanine, the CDR3 spans 17 amino acids. The DNA sequence is not available. The germline V gene yields MGHRA for CDR1 and YSYEKL for CDR2. The instrument was a NextSeq 550. The Human TCR Profiling Kit (MiLaboratory) was used to prepare UMI-labeled 5' RACE TRB cDNA libraries. The full amount of extracted RNA was used for cDNA synthesis, and the full amount of resulting cDNA was used for PCR amplification. Libraries were prepared in parallel with an identical number of PCR cycles. Per the original workflow: With a minimum of two reads required per UMI, MIGEC and MiXCR pulled out about 52,000 +/- 9,100 unique UMI-labeled TRB cDNA molecules from each library. On average, around 40,000 +/- 10,000 functional in-frame TRB CDR3 nucleotide clonotypes lacking stop codons were found per library. Diversity metrics, including normalized Shannon-Wiener and Chao1, were computed in VDJtools after downsampling to 5000 UMI-labeled TRB molecules per sample. VDJtools computed clonotype-size-weighted physicochemical properties of the central five CDR3 residues: interaction energy, strength, volume and Kidera factor 4. TCRdb reprocessed the reads into one record per CDR3 protein sequence, lacking DNA. The V and J calls were determined by TCRdb, not by the authors. The sample table on file contains 150,000 or so distinct CDR3 sequences. Of the sample, approximately 0.51% falls within the top ten clones.

Study-wide conclusions, independent of this receptor: Comparably high repertoire diversity was found in both naive subsets, whereas much lower repertoire diversity was found in memory CD8+ T cells. Compared with CXCR3-negative naive cells, CXCR3-positive naive cells had TRB CDR3s with higher hydrophobicity (lower Kidera factor 4), lower energy, and higher strength and volume indices. Naive CXCR3-negative and CXCR3-positive cells from the same donor showed similar TRBV-TRBJ usage, whereas memory cells showed distinct patterns. CXCR3 expression partially decreased after cryopreservation, so most assays used freshly isolated PBMCs. Because surface CD5, which is linked to self-reactivity in mice, was comparable between the naive subsets, TCR interaction strength was also inferred from TRB CDR3 physicochemical properties.

Sequencing was done on a sample of naive CXCR3+ CD8+ T cells from blood. What the cell subset or site label conveys for this sample: CD45RO-CCR7+CD27+CD95- naive CD8+ T cells expressing CXCR3 (TNR3+). The TCR was taken from a human donor in good health. Some clones in this sample may be carry-over from other donors' samples. The V gene is TRBV4-1 and the J gene is TRBJ2-7; as DNA is missing, the TRBD1 call by TCRdb cannot be tested. The CDR3 region: CASSPLGTGHPSYEQYF.